Each of the 15 T cell receptor beta chains below was sequenced from the same sample in a study of regulatory T cells in long-lasting Graves disease. Relying on iRepertoire HTBI primers and Arm-PCR of CDR3 regions, the team built TCR beta libraries. A single record per CDR3 protein comes from TCRdb applying MiXCR to the multiplex PCR reads. The sample includes hundreds of thousands of distinct CDR3 sequences, 15% to 20% seen only once; the top ten take about 10%. Described time point: newly diagnosed GD, antithyroid drugs for less than 3 months. PBMC-derived RNA was used for the TCR library. In addition, the sample was reused for a study of T cells in Graves' hyperthyroidism and ophthalmopathy.

Sequenced material: peripheral blood mononuclear cells (PBMCs), taken at new diagnosis, from a patient treated with antithyroid drugs. These TCRs come from a woman aged 30 to 39 with Graves disease.

This clonotype was observed many times. The gene calls are TRBV18 and TRBJ1-2; possible D gene TRBD1, 6 bases. CDR3 length: 17 amino acids. Germline CDR1 is KGHSH and CDR2 is LQKENI. V gave up 0 bases and J gave up 5 bases, with 19 bases separating them. Written as DNA, the CDR3 is TGTGCCAGCTCACCACCGCGGGGGCTAAACCGACAATATGGCTACACCTTC. Translating it yields CASSPPRGLNRQYGYTF.

This rearrangement joins TRBV28 to TRBJ2-3; D unclear. Trimming took off 5 bases at V and 0 bases at J, with 12 bases between the two ends. Germline CDR1 and CDR2: MDHEN and SYDVKM. CDR3 length: 15 amino acids. CDR3 sequence: CASSVSRTSTDTQYF. CDR3 nucleotides: TGTGCCAGCAGTGTTAGCCGAACAAGCACAGATACGCAGTATTTT.

The rearrangement links TRBV11-2 to TRBJ1-4, with D hard to call. Germline CDR1 reads SGHAT; CDR2 reads FQNNGV. This CDR3 is 13 amino acids long. Trimming removed 7 bases from V and 4 bases from J, with 10 bases in between. CDR3 bases: TGTGCCAGCACCCCGATGGGTAATGAAAAACTGTTTTTT. Encoded protein: CASTPMGNEKLFF.

This clonotype was detected only a few times. A read error may explain this, as a much larger clone is one base away. V is TRBV6-2 or TRBV6-3 and J is TRBJ2-7; 13 nucleotides match TRBD2. With the DNA end fitting TRBJ2-3 better, the J assignment may be wrong. The CDR3 loop spans 15 amino acids. Germline CDR1 and CDR2: MNHEY and SVGEGT. CDR3 sequence (DNA): TGTGCCAGCAGTTACGAAGGACTAGCGGGAGATGCGCAGTATTTT. The encoded protein is CASSYEGLAGDAQYF.

This clonotype has at least ten counts. This chain links TRBV28 with TRBJ2-3, with D perhaps matching TRBD1 (7 bases). Trimming took off 6 bases at V and 0 bases at J, with 13 bases between the two ends. The CDR3 consists of 15 residues. Germline lookup yields CDR1 MDHEN and CDR2 SYDVKM. CDR3 in DNA: TGTGCCAGCAGAGGAGGGGGCGTGAGCACAGATACGCAGTATTTT. It yields the protein CASRGGGVSTDTQYF.

This clonotype occurred many times. The junction shows a germline mismatch at one end, possibly a read error. J is TRBJ2-7 and V is TRBV28; D is possibly TRBD1 (5 bases). The CDR3 consists of 15 residues. Germline V gene lookup returns CDR1 MDHEN and CDR2 SYDVKM. The CDR3 is CASSFRGTSSYGQYF. The CDR3 nucleotides read TGTGCCAGCAGTTTTAGGGGCACAAGCTCCTACGGGCAGTACTTC.

This clonotype was found many times. The J gene is TRBJ1-1, the V gene TRBV5-1, with D uncertain. This CDR3 region has 14 residues. Germline loops: CDR1 SGHRS, CDR2 YFSETQ. V gave up 0 bases and J gave up 5 bases, with 11 bases separating them. The CDR3 DNA is TGCGCCAGCAGCTTGGCTCCGGGTACAACTGAAGCTTTCTTT. Its translation: CASSLAPGTTEAFF.

This clonotype came up many times. The junction shows a germline mismatch at one end, possibly a read error. This rearrangement joins TRBV12-3 or TRBV12-4 to TRBJ2-1; 10 bases map to TRBD2. The CDR3 has 15 residues. CDR3 loop: CASSLAVYSGRPAIF. The CDR3 DNA follows: TGTGCCAGCAGTTTAGCGGTCTATAGCGGGAGGCCGGCAATCTTC.

The rearrangement links TRBV15 to TRBJ1-3; 7 nucleotides align to TRBD1. Per the germline V gene, CDR1 is LNHNV and CDR2 is YYDKDF (reference sequence). The CDR3 covers 16 residues. The V segment lost 4 bases and the J segment 0 bases; nucleotides outside the gene matches: 6. The CDR3 sequence is CATSTNRGFSGNTIYF. In DNA, the CDR3 is TGTGCCACCAGCACCAACAGGGGCTTCTCTGGAAACACCATATATTTT.

This clonotype was recorded many times. This sequence joins TRBV29-1 and TRBJ2-1; D is unresolved. This CDR3 contains 12 residues. Trimming stripped 7 bases from V and 3 bases from J, with 10 bases between. Germline V gives CDR1 SQVTM, CDR2 ANQGSEA. The CDR3: CSGRTGYNEQFF. Written as DNA, the CDR3 is TGCAGCGGACGGACGGGCTACAATGAGCAGTTCTTC.

In its sample, this clonotype was seen many times. This sequence joins TRBV12-3 or TRBV12-4 and TRBJ2-5; TRBD1 matches 9 bases. The ends lost 6 bases at V and 2 bases at J; junction bases unmatched: 7. This CDR3 region has 15 residues. The CDR3 DNA reads as TGTGCCAGCAGGATGACAGGGGGAGGACAAGAGACCCAGTACTTC. Its translation: CASRMTGGGQETQYF.

This clonotype was found a few times. This chain uses TRBV6-1 with TRBJ1-2; 7 nucleotides align to TRBD1. CDR3 length: 15 amino acids. V was pared by 3 bases and J by 4 bases, with 8 bases of the junction left unmatched. The germline gives CDR1 MNHNS, CDR2 SASEGT. The CDR3 DNA is TGTGCCAGCAGTGAGAATTTCCGGGACAGCTATGGCTACACCTTC. It translates to CASSENFRDSYGYTF.

This clonotype appeared a few times. The chain is built from TRBV24-1 and TRBJ1-5, with D tentatively TRBD1 (5 bases). The CDR3 is made up of 15 amino acids. CDR1 and CDR2 from the germline V gene are KGHDR and SFDVKD. The V and J ends lost 3 bases and 0 bases respectively, with 8 bases between them. In DNA form, the CDR3 reads TGTGCCACCAGTGATCCGGGGGATAGCAATCAGCCCCAGCATTTT. Translated: CATSDPGDSNQPQHF.

About this clonotype: The junction departs from germline at one end; a sequencing error may be responsible. The chain has TRBV7-8 and TRBJ1-2; the D gene is possibly TRBD1 (6 bases). This CDR3 has 14 residues. Germline V gene sequence: CDR1 SGHVS, CDR2 FQNEAQ. CDR3 sequence (DNA): TGTGCCAGCAGCTACAGGGTCGCCAACTATGGCTGCACCTTC. Its protein product is CASSYRVANYGCTF.

This clonotype was counted ten times or more. The chain recombines TRBV28 with TRBJ1-1; D is undetermined. The length of the CDR3 is 17 residues. Germline V lookup: CDR1 MDHEN, CDR2 SYDVKM. Between the trimmed V and J ends, which lost 2 bases and 1 base, there was a span of 17 bases. The DNA of the CDR3 is TGTGCCAGCAGTTTAAGTCCCTTCGGACGACCGAACACTGAAGCTTTCTTT. It is translated as CASSLSPFGRPNTEAFF. The full variable domain, with the rest looked up from reference TRBV28 and TRBJ1-1, is DVKVTQSSRYLVKRTGEKVFLECVQDMDHENMFWYRQDPGLGLRLIYFSYDVKMKEKGDIPEGYSVSREKKERFSLILESASTNQTSMYLCASSLSPFGRPNTEAFFGQGTRLTVV.